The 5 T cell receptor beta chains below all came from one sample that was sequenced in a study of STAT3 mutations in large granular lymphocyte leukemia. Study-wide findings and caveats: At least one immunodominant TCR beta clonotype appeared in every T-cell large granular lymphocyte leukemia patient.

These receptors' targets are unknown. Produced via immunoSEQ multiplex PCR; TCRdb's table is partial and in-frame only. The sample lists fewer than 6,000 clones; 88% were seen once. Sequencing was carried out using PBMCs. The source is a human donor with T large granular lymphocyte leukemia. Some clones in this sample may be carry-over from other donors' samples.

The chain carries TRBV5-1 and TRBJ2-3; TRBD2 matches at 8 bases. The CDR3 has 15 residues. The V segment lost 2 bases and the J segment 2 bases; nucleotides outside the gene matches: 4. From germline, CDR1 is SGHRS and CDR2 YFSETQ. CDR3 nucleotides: TGCGCCAGCAGCTTAGCGGGGGACCTCACAGATACGCAGTATTTT. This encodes CASSLAGDLTDTQYF.

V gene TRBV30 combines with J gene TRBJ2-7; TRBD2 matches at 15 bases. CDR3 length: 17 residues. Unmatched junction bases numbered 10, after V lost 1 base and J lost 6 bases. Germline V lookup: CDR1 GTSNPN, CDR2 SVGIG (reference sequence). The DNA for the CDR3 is TGTGCCTGGAGTGCCCAAAGGACTAGCGGGAGGGCCGGCGAGCAGTACTTC. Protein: CAWSAQRTSGRAGEQYF.

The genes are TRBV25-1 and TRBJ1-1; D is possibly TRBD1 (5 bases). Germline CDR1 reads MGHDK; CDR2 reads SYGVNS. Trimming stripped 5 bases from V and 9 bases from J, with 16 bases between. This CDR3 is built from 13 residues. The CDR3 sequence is CASSSRGTAQAFF. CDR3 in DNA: TGTGCCAGCAGTTCCCGCGGGACGGCACAAGCTTTCTTT.

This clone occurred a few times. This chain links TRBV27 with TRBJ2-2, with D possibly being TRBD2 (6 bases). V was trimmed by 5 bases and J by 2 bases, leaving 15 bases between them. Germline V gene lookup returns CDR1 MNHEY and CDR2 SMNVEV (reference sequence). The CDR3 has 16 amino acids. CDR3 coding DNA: TGTGCCAGCAGTCCTTCCGGGACTGCAAACACCGGGGAGCTGTTTTTT. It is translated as CASSPSGTANTGELFF.

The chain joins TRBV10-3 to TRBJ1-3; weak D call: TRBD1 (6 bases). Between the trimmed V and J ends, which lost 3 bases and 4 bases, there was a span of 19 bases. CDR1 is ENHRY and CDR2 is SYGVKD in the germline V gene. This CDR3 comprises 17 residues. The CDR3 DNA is TGTGCCATCAGTGAAAGGGACAAGTTTTTGGAGGGAAACACCATATATTTT. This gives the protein CAISERDKFLEGNTIYF.